This T cell receptor (beta chain) was captured by sequencing in a study of response to subunit inactivated influenza vaccine. This CDR3 has 14 amino acids. V lost 7 bases and J lost 1, with 10 bases in between. TCRdb re-analysed the RT-PCR reads in MiXCR, keeping a single row per CDR3 protein. Of hundreds of thousands of distinct CDR3 sequences listed, about a sixth were seen once; the top ten hold about 9.9%. This clonotype was recorded many times. The antigen remains unidentified. Findings and caveats of the study: Only a handful of new T cells, the authors suggested, are recruited with each seasonal influenza vaccination.

The material sequenced was PBMCs from blood, taken roughly 12 days after vaccination. This chain joins TRBV12-3 or TRBV12-4 and TRBJ2-2, with D perhaps given as TRBD1 or TRBD2 (5 bases each). The receptor's source is a man aged 50 to 59 who received an inactivated influenza vaccine. The CDR3, as DNA: TGTGCCAGCATCCTGGGGGAGAACACCGGGGAGCTGTTTTTT. Translated: CASILGENTGELFF.